The 24 T cell receptor beta chains below were found in one sample sequenced in a study of tumor T cells in aggressive B-cell lymphoma. Clones were read by immunoSEQ multiplex PCR, and TCRdb kept only the in-frame ones, dropping some. The sample shows approximately 12,000 clones, roughly 90% of them seen only once. Sequencing was performed on tumor tissue. These receptors originate from an adult with diffuse large B cell lymphoma.

Worth noting for this clone: The same CDR3 also results from other DNA sequences found in this sample. The J gene is TRBJ2-2, the V gene TRBV6-5; TRBD1 agrees at 10 bases. CDR1 and CDR2 from the germline V gene are MNHEY and SVGAGI. With V trimmed by 5 bases and J by 7 bases, 7 bases remained unmatched. The CDR3 has 15 residues. CDR3 DNA: TGTGCCAGCAGTCCGGGACAGGGGTTGGGCGGGGAGCTGTTTTTT. Its protein product is CASSPGQGLGGELFF.

The CDR3 sequence: CASSLQAVYNEQFF. The CDR3 nucleotides read TGTGCCAGCAGTTTACAGGCAGTATACAATGAGCAGTTCTTC. The rearrangement links TRBV27 to TRBJ2-1; D is unresolved. The V end was cut by 2 bases, the J end by 4 bases, with 9 bases between. CDR1 and CDR2 from the germline V gene are MNHEY and SMNVEV (reference sequence). This CDR3 region has 14 residues.

This clone was picked up a small number of times. The chain combines TRBV6-6 with TRBJ1-6, with 8 positions matching TRBD1. Germline CDR1 MNHNY, CDR2 SVGAGI (reference sequence). The J segment lost 9 bases and the V segment lost 5 bases, leaving 6 bases of the junction unmatched. CDR3 length: 14 amino acids. The CDR3 sequence: CASSAGTGRSPLHF. The CDR3 DNA reads as TGTGCCAGCAGTGCCGGGACAGGACGTTCACCCCTCCACTTT.

This chain connects TRBV7-6 to TRBJ2-1; 10 bases are a match to TRBD2. Trimming took 5 bases from V and 5 from J; bases not matched to a gene: 6. Germline V gene sequence: CDR1 SGHVS, CDR2 FNYEAQ. The CDR3 loop spans 15 amino acids. CDR3: CASSPLAGRDNEQFF. CDR3 nucleotides: TGTGCCAGCAGCCCACTAGCGGGACGGGACAATGAGCAGTTCTTC.

This rearrangement joins TRBV28 to TRBJ1-1, with TRBD1 as a possible D gene (5 bases). The CDR3 is made up of 13 amino acids. V shed 3 bases and J shed 12 bases, with 17 bases lying between them. Germline assignment: CDR1 MDHEN and CDR2 SYDVKM. The DNA for the CDR3 is TGTGCCAGCAGTTTGTACCCGTTCGGGGGGTCTTTCTTT. Amino acids: CASSLYPFGGSFF.

V is TRBV5-1 and J is TRBJ2-7, with TRBD1 as a possible D gene (6 bases). CDR1 SGHRS and CDR2 YFSETQ come from the germline V gene. This CDR3 contains 15 residues. V was trimmed by 1 base and J by 0 bases, leaving 11 bases between them. CDR3 in DNA: TGCGCCAGCAGCTTGTCTGGGGGCGGCTCCTACGAGCAGTACTTC. Translated, it gives CASSLSGGGSYEQYF. The full variable domain, its missing parts supplied by reference TRBV5-1 and TRBJ2-7, is KAGVTQTPRYLIKTRGQQVTLSCSPISGHRSVSWYQQTPGQGLQFLFEYFSETQRNKGNFPGRFSGRQFSNSRSEMNVSTLELGDSALYLCASSLSGGGSYEQYFGPGTRLTVT.

The chain uses TRBV19 and TRBJ1-1; weak D call: TRBD1 (5 bases). The V gene lost 4 bases and the J gene lost 5 bases, with 11 bases spanning the gap. The CDR3 is made up of 13 amino acids. Germline assignment: CDR1 LNHDA and CDR2 SQIVND (reference sequence). CDR3 amino acids: CASSTGIGTEAFF. CDR3 in DNA: TGTGCCAGTAGTACAGGGATAGGGACTGAAGCTTTCTTT.

This chain uses TRBV4-2 with TRBJ2-7; 7 bases align to TRBD1. The V and J ends lost 4 bases and 6 bases, in that order; junction bases with no gene match: 15. The germline CDR1 and CDR2 sequences are LGHNA and YNFKEQ. This CDR3 spans 16 amino acids. The CDR3 bases are TGTGCCAGCAGCCCAAGAGGACAGGATGTAATTGGCGAGCAGTACTTC. Protein: CASSPRGQDVIGEQYF.

This clone has just a few counts. This sequence joins TRBV4-3 and TRBJ2-2, with 10 bases fitting TRBD2. The J segment lost 1 base and the V segment lost 4 bases, leaving 6 bases of the junction unmatched. The CDR3 consists of 17 residues. Germline CDR1 reads LGHNA; CDR2 reads YSLEER. The CDR3 coding sequence is TGCGCCAGCAGCCGAGACATAGCGGGAGGGAACACCGGGGAGCTGTTTTTT. Encoded protein: CASSRDIAGGNTGELFF.

This rearrangement joins TRBV6-1 to TRBJ1-3; weak D call: TRBD1 (5 bases). This CDR3 is 14 amino acids long. Germline CDR1 is MNHNS and CDR2 is SASEGT. V was clipped by 2 bases and J by 5 bases, with 10 bases between them. For the CDR3, the DNA is TGTGCCAGCAGTGAATACCCGGACAGAAACACCATATATTTT. Translating it yields CASSEYPDRNTIYF.

The chain is built from TRBV18 and TRBJ1-1; D perhaps matches TRBD1 (6 bases). Germline V CDR1 and CDR2: KGHSH, LQKENI. Trimming cost V 6 bases and J 8 bases, with 16 bases left between them. This CDR3 region has 13 residues. CDR3 sequence reads: CASSLNRETEAFF. The CDR3 nucleotides read TGTGCCAGCTCGCTGAACAGGGAGACAGAAGCTTTCTTT.

The chain carries TRBV5-4 and TRBJ1-2, with TRBD1 matching 8 bases. This CDR3 contains 14 residues. The germline V gene has CDR1 SGHNT and CDR2 YYREEE (reference sequence). After removal of 4 bases from V and 8 bases from J, the junction contained 10 bases not matched to a gene. For the CDR3, the DNA is TGTGCCAGCAGCCCCTGGACAGGGATGGAAGGCTACACCTTC. This sequence encodes CASSPWTGMEGYTF.

The chain joins TRBV4-3 to TRBJ1-3, with TRBD1 matching over 10 bases. The CDR3 sequence is 16 residues long. Per germline, CDR1 LGHNA and CDR2 YSLEER. J lost 4 bases, V lost 0 bases, and 3 bases had no gene match. CDR3 region: CASSQEDRGAGNTIYF. In DNA, the CDR3 is TGCGCCAGCAGCCAAGAGGACAGGGGGGCAGGAAACACCATATATTTT.

V is TRBV10-3 and J is TRBJ1-2; 8 bases agree with TRBD1. Germline values: CDR1 ENHRY, CDR2 SYGVKD. The CDR3 loop spans 14 amino acids. V was clipped by 0 bases and J by 6 bases; unmatched bases: 3. CDR3 protein: CAISESTGENGYTF. CDR3 in DNA: TGTGCCATCAGTGAGTCGACAGGGGAAAATGGCTACACCTTC.

The chain combines TRBV20-1 with TRBJ2-7; 7 bases map to TRBD1. Germline V gene lookup returns CDR1 DFQATT and CDR2 SNEGSKA (reference sequence). The CDR3 has 11 amino acids. The CDR3 nucleotides are TGCAGGTCCGGGACAGCCTACGAGCAGTACTTC. Translated: CRSGTAYEQYF.

This clone appeared once. The chain employs TRBV4-1 and TRBJ1-4, with 7 bases identical to TRBD1. CDR1 and CDR2 (germline): MGHRA, YSYEKL. The CDR3 length is 18 residues. V dropped 1 base and J dropped 0; count of bases not matched to a gene: 8. The DNA of the CDR3 is TGCGCCAGCAGCCAAGGTTGGGGCAGGGGGGCAACTAATGAAAAACTGTTTTTT. Amino acid sequence: CASSQGWGRGATNEKLFF.

This clone was found once. The V call is TRBV5-1, the J call TRBJ2-3; a weak D match, TRBD1 (6 bases). V was clipped by 4 bases and J by 8 bases, with 14 bases between them. Germline CDR1 is SGHRS and CDR2 is YFSETQ. The CDR3 consists of 13 residues. CDR3 region: CASSIAEGGTQYF. Written as DNA, the CDR3 is TGCGCCAGCAGCATAGCCGAAGGGGGTACGCAGTATTTT.

V is TRBV7-2 and J is TRBJ2-1, with D possibly matching TRBD2 (6 bases). The V end lost 0 bases, the J end lost 6 bases, and 18 bases lay between the germline ends. CDR3 length: 17 residues. Germline V gene sequence: CDR1 SGHTA, CDR2 FQGNSA. In nucleotides, the CDR3 is TGTGCCAGCAGCTTAGCGGGAGTCAGGGCGGGGCGCAATGAGCAGTTCTTC. As protein: CASSLAGVRAGRNEQFF.

The chain recombines TRBV7-9 with TRBJ1-3, with TRBD1 matching 8 bases. CDR1 is SEHNR and CDR2 is FQNEAQ in the germline V gene (reference sequence). The CDR3 spans 19 residues. After removal of 3 bases from V and 0 bases from J, the junction contained 13 bases not matched to a gene. Written as DNA, the CDR3 is TGTGCCAGCAGCTTCGCGTCAGGACAGGGACTCGTCTCTGGAAACACCATATATTTT. Translating gives CASSFASGQGLVSGNTIYF.

The rearrangement uses TRBV28 and TRBJ2-5; a weak D match, TRBD2 (5 bases). V was pared by 2 bases and J by 4 bases, with 14 bases between. Germline V gene sequence: CDR1 MDHEN, CDR2 SYDVKM. CDR3 length: 15 amino acids. The DNA of the CDR3 is TGTGCCAGCAGTTTAACCCCCTTTGAGGGAGAGACCCAGTACTTC. Amino acid sequence: CASSLTPFEGETQYF.

The V call is TRBV13, the J call TRBJ1-3, with TRBD1 identical over 7 bases. Germline CDR1 reads PRHDT; CDR2 reads FYEKMQ (reference sequence). The CDR3 length is 16 residues. Losses at the gene ends were 4 bases for V and 0 bases for J; bases not matched to a gene: 6. The CDR3 region is CASSWTGKASGNTIYF. The CDR3 nucleotides are TGTGCCAGCAGCTGGACAGGAAAAGCCTCTGGAAACACCATATATTTT.

The CDR3 DNA sequence: TGTGCCAGCAGACGGAGTAATGAAAAACTGTTTTTT. Protein sequence: CASRRSNEKLFF. The J gene is TRBJ1-4, the V gene TRBV2; D is unclear. V was clipped by 6 bases and J by 4 bases, with 6 bases between them. The length of the CDR3 is 12 residues. Germline CDR1 reads SNHLY; CDR2 reads FYNNEI.

The genes are TRBV7-9 and TRBJ1-1; D possibly corresponds to TRBD1 (6 bases). Germline V gene lookup returns CDR1 SEHNR and CDR2 FQNEAQ (reference sequence). The CDR3 consists of 14 residues. The ends were cut back, 5 bases at V and 2 bases at J, with 12 bases in the middle. CDR3 loop: CASSPGGPNTEAFF. In nucleotides, the CDR3 is TGTGCCAGCAGCCCCGGGGGGCCAAACACTGAAGCTTTCTTT. Complete variable domain (other parts from reference TRBV7-9 and TRBJ1-1): DTGVSQNPRHKITKRGQNVTFRCDPISEHNRLYWYRQTLGQGPEFLTYFQNEAQLEKSRLLSDRFSAERPKGSFSTLEIQRTEQGDSAMYLCASSPGGPNTEAFFGQGTRLTVV.

The chain links TRBV30 to TRBJ2-7; D is ambiguous. The CDR3 extends over 11 amino acids. Trimming left V 1 base short and J 6 bases short, with 7 bases between. CDR1 and CDR2 (germline): GTSNPN, SVGIG (reference sequence). In DNA form, the CDR3 reads TGTGCCTGGAGTGGTATGCGCGAGCAGTACTTC. Translated: CAWSGMREQYF.